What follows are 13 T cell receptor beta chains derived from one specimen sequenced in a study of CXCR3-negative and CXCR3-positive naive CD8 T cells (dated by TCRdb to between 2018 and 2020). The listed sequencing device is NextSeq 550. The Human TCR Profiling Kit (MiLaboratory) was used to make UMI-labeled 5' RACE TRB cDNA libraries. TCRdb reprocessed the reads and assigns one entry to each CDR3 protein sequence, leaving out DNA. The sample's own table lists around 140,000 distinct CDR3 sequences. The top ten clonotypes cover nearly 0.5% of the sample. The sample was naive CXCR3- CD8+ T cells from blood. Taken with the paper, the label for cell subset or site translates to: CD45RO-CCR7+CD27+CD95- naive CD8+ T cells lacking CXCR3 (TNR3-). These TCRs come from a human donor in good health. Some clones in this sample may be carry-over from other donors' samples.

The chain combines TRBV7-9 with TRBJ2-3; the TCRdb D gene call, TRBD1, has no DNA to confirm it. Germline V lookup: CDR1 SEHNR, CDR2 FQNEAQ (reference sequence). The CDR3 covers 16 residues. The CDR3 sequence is CASSFLSGNPGDTQYF.

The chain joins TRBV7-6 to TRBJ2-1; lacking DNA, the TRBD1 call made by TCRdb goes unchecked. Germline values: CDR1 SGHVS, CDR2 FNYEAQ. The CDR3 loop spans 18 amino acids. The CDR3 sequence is CASSLPLEQGGKDNEQFF.

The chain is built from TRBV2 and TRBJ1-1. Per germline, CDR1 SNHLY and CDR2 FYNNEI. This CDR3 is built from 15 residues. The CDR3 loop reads CASMGVGNGDTEAFF.

This chain's CDR3 is CASSPPGHSTDTQYF. The chain recombines TRBV9 with TRBJ2-3; TCRdb names TRBD1, which stays unverified in the absence of DNA. CDR3 length: 15 residues. Germline V gene data show CDR1 as SGDLS and CDR2 as YYNGEE.

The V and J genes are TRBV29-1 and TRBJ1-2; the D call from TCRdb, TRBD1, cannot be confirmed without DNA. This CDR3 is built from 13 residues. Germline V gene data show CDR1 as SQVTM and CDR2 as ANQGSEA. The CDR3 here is CSALGEGADGYTF.

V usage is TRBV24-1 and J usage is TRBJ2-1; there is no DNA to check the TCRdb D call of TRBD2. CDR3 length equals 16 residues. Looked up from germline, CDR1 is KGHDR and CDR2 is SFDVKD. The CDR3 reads CATSDSGLTGYNEQFF.

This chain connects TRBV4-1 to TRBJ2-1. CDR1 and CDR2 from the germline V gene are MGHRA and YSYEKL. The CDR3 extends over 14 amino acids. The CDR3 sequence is CASSQWAEYNEQFF.

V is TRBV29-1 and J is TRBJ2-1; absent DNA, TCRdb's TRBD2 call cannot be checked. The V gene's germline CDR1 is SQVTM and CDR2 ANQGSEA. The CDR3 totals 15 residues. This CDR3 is CSVETSGGAISEQFF.

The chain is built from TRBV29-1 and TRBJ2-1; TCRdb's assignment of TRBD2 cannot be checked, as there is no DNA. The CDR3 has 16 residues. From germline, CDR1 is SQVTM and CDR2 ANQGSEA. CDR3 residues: CSVDKPGTSGPNEQFF.

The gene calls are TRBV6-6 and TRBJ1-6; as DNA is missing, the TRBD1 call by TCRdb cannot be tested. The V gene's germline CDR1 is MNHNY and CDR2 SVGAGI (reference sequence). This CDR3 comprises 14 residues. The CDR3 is CASATAGDNSPLHF.

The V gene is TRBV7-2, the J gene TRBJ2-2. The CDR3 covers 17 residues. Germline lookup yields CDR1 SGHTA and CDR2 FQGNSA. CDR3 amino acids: CASSLARYITNTGELFF.

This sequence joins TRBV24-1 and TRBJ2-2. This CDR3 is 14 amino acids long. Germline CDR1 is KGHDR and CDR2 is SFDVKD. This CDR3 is CATSDLNYTGELFF.

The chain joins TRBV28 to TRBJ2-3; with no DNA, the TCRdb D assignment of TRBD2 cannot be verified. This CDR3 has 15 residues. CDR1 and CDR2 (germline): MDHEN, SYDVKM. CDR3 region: CASTRWTSGTDTQYF.